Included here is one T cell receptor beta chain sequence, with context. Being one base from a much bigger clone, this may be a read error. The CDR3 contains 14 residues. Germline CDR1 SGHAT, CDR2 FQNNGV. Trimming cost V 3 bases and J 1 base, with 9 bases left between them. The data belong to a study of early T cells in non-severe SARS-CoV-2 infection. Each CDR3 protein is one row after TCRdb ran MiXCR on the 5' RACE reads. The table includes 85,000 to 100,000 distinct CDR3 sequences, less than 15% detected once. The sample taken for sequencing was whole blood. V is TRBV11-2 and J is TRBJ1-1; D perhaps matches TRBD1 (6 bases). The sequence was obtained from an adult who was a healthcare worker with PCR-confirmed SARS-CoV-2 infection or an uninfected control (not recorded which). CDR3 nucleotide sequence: TGTGCCAGCAGCTTGAACAGGGCGAACACTGAAGCTTTCTTT. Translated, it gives CASSLNRANTEAFF.